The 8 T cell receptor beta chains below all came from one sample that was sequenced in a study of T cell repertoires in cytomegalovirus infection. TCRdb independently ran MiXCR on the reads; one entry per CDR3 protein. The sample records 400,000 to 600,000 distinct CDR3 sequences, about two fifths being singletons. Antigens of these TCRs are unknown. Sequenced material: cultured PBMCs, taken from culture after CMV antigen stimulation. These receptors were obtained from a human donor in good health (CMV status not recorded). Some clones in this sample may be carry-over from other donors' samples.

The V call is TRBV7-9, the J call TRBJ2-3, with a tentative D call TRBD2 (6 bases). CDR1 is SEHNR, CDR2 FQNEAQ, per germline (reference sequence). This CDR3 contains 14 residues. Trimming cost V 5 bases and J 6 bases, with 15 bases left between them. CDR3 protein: CASSELAGWDTQYF. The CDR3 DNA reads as TGTGCCAGCAGCGAACTCGCGGGGTGGGATACGCAGTATTTT.

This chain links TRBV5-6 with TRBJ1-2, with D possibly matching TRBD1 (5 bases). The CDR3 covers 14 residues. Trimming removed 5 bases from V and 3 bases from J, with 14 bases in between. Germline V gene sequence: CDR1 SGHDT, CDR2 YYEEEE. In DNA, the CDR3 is TGTGCCAGCAGAATCGACCAGGGATACTATGGCTACACCTTC. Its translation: CASRIDQGYYGYTF.

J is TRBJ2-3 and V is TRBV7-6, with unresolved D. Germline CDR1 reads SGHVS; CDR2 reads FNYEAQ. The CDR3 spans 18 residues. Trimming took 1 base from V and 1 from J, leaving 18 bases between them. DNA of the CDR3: TGTGCCAGCAGCTTAGTCCCCGTTAGCATTTGGGGCACAGATACGCAGTATTTT. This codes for CASSLVPVSIWGTDTQYF.

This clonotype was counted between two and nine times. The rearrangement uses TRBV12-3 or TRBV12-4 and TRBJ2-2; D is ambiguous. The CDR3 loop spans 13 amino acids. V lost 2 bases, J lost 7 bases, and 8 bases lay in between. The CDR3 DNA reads TGTGCCAGCAGTTTACCCCCCTACGGGGAGCTGTTTTTT. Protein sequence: CASSLPPYGELFF.

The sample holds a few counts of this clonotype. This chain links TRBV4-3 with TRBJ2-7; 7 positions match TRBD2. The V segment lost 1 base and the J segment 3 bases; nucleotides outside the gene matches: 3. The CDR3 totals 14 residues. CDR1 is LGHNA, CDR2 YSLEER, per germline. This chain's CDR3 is CASSQVGGYYEQYF. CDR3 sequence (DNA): TGCGCCAGCAGCCAAGTGGGGGGGTACTACGAGCAGTACTTC.

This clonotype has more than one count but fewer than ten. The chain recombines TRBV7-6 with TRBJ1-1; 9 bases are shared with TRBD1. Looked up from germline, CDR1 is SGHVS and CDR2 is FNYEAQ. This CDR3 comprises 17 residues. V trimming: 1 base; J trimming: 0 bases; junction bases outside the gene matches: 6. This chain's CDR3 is CASSLDGTGWMNTEAFF. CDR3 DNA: TGTGCCAGCAGCTTAGATGGGACAGGGTGGATGAACACTGAAGCTTTCTTT.

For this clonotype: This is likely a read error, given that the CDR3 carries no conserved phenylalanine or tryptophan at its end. The DNA of the CDR3 is TGTGCCAGCAGCTTAGCCATGAGTGGCTACACCTTA. It translates to CASSLAMSGYTL. The gene calls are TRBV7-8 and TRBJ1-2; D gene ambiguous. CDR3 length: 12 amino acids. Deletions cut 0 bases from V and 7 bases from J, with 6 bases between. Germline CDR1 SGHVS, CDR2 FQNEAQ.

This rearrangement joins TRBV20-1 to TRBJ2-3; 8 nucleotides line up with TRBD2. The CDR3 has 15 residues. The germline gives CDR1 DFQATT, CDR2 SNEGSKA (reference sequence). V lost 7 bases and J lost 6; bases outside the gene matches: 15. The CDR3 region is CSGALLAGLKDTQYF. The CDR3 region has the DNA TGCAGTGGAGCTTTGCTAGCGGGTTTAAAGGATACGCAGTATTTT.